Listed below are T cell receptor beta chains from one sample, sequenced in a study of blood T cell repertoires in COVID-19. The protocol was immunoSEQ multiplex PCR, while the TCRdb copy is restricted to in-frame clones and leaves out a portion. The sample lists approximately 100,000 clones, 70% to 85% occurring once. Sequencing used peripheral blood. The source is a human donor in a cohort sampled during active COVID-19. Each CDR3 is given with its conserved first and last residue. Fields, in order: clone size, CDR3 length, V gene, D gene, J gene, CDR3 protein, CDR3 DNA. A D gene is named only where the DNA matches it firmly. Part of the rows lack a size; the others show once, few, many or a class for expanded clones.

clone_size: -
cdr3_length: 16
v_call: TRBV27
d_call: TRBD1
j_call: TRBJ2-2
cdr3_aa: CASSPSGGSFTGELFF
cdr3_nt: TGTGCCAGCAGTCCGTCAGGGGGTTCTTTCACCGGGGAGCTGTTTTTT

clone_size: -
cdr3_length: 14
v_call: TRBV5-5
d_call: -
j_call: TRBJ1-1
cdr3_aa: CASSLVGVGAEAFF
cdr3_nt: TGTGCCAGCAGCTTGGTAGGCGTAGGGGCTGAAGCTTTCTTT

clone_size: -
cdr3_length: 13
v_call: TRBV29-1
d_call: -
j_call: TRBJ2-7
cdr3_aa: CSVSLDSRYEQYF
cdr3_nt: TGCAGCGTTTCGTTGGACAGCCGCTACGAGCAGTACTTC

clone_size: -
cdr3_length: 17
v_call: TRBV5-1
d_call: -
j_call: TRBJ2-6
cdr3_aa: CASSFGRTISGANVLTF
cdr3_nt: TGCGCCAGCAGCTTTGGACGGACTATCTCTGGGGCCAACGTCCTGACTTTC

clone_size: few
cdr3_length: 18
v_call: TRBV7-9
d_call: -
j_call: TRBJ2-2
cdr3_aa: CASSFTETVLSGTGELFF
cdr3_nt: TGTGCCAGCAGCTTTACCGAGACAGTCCTTAGTGGCACCGGGGAGCTGTTTTTT

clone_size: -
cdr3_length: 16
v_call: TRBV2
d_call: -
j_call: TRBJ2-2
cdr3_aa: CASSVLGTSNTGELFF
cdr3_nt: TGTGCCAGCAGTGTTTTAGGGACAAGTAACACCGGGGAGCTGTTTTTT

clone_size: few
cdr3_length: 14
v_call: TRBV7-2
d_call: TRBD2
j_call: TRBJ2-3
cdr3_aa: CASSTRGVEIAQYF
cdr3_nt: TGTGCCAGCAGCACTCGGGGGGTGGAGATCGCGCAGTATTTT

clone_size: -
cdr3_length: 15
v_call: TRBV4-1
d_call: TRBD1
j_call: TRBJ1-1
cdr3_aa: CASRGQNLKGTEAFF
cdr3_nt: TGCGCCAGCAGGGGACAGAACCTAAAGGGCACTGAAGCTTTCTTT

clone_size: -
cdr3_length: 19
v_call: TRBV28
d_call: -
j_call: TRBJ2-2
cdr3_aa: CASSLPDPRLLRNTGELFF
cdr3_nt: TGTGCCAGCAGTTTACCGGATCCGCGACTCCTTCGGAACACCGGGGAGCTGTTTTTT

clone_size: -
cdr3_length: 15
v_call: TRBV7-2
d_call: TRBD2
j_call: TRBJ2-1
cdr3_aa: CASSFTASGYNEQFF
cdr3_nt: TGTGCCAGCAGCTTCACGGCTAGCGGTTACAATGAGCAGTTCTTC

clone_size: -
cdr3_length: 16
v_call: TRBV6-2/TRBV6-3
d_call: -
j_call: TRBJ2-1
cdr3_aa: CASSYSVGGPYNEQFF
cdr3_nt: TGTGCCAGCAGTTACTCGGTCGGGGGGCCTTACAATGAGCAGTTCTTC

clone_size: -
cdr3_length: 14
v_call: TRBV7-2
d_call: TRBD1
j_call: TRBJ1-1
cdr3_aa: CASSLFTGGTEAFF
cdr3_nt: TGTGCCAGCAGCTTGTTTACAGGGGGCACTGAAGCTTTCTTT

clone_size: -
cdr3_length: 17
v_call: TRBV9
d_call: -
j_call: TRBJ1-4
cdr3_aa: CASSARDGPRESEKLFF
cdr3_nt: TGTGCCAGCAGCGCCCGGGACGGACCTCGGGAGAGTGAAAAACTGTTTTTT

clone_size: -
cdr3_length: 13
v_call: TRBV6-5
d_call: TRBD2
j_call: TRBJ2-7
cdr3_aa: CASSYGLAGEQYF
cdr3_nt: TGTGCCAGCAGTTACGGTCTAGCGGGCGAGCAGTACTTC

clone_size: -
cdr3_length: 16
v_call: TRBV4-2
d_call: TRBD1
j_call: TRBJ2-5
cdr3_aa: CASSQELWGQGETQYF
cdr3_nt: TGTGCCAGCAGCCAAGAACTATGGGGACAGGGAGAGACCCAGTACTTC

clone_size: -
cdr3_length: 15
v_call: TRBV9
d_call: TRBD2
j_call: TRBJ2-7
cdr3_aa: CASSLTTSGRVEQYF
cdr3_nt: TGTGCCAGCAGCCTAACGACTAGCGGGAGGGTCGAGCAGTACTTC

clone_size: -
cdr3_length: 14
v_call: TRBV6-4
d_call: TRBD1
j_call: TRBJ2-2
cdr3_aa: CASSDSRGTGELFF
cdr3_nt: TGTGCCAGCAGTGACTCCAGGGGGACCGGGGAGCTGTTTTTT

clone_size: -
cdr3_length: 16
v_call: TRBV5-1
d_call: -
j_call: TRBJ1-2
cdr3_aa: CASSLAPTEPNYGYTF
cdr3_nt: TGCGCCAGCAGCTTGGCCCCAACAGAGCCTAACTATGGCTACACCTTC

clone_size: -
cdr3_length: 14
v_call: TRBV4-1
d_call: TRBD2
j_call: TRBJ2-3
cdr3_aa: CASSRLAGTDTQYF
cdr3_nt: TGCGCCAGCAGCAGACTAGCGGGCACAGATACGCAGTATTTT

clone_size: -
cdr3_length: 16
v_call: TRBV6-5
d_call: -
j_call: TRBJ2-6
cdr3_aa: CASSYLRNSGANVLTF
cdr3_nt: TGTGCCAGCAGTTACCTGAGGAACTCTGGGGCCAACGTCCTGACTTTC

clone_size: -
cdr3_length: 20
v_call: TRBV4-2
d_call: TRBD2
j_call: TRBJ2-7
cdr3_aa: CASTPRPGLAGVGASYEQYF
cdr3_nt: TGTGCCAGCACACCACGACCCGGACTAGCGGGAGTAGGGGCCTCCTACGAGCAGTACTTC

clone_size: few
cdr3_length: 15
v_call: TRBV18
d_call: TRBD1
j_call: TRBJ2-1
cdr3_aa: CASSEGQGRRNEQFF
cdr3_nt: TGTGCCAGCTCAGAGGGACAGGGGAGGCGAAATGAGCAGTTCTTC

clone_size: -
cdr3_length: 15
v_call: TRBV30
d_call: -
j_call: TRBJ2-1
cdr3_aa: CAWSVLKSGADEQFF
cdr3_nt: TGTGCCTGGAGTGTACTCAAATCGGGAGCGGATGAGCAGTTCTTC

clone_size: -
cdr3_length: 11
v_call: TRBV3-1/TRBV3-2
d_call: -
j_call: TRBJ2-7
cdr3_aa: CASSQHYEQYF
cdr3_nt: TGTGCCAGCAGCCAACACTACGAGCAGTACTTC

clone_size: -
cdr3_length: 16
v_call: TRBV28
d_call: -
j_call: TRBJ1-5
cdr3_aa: CASMSLGRDSNQPQHF
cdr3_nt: TGTGCCAGCATGTCTTTGGGCAGGGATAGCAATCAGCCCCAGCATTTT

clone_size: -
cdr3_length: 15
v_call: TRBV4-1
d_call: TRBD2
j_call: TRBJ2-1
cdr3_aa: CASSHRTSGRDEQFF
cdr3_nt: TGCGCCAGCAGCCACAGAACTAGCGGGAGGGATGAGCAGTTCTTC

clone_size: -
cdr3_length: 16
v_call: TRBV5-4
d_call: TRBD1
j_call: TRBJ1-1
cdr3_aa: CASSPMDRGGNTEAFF
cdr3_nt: TGTGCCAGCAGCCCGATGGACAGGGGAGGTAACACTGAAGCTTTCTTT

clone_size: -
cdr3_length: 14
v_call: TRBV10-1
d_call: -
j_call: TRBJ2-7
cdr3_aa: CASSDTGESYEQYF
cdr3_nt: TGCGCCAGCAGTGATACGGGAGAGTCCTACGAGCAGTACTTC

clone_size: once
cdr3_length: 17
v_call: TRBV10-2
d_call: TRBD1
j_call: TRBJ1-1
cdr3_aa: CASSESLGQGAVTEAFF
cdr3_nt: TGCGCCAGCAGTGAGTCGTTAGGACAGGGGGCGGTCACTGAAGCTTTCTTT

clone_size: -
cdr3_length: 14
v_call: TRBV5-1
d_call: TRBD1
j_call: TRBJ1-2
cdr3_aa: CASSLEGTDYGYTF
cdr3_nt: TGCGCCAGCAGCTTGGAGGGGACAGACTATGGCTACACCTTC

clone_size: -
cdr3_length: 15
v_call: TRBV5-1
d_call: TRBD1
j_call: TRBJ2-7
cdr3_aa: CASNLGTAPSYEQYF
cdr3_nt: TGCGCCAGCAACTTGGGGACAGCCCCATCCTACGAGCAGTACTTC

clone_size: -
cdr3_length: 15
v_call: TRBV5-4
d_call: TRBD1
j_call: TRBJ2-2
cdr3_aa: CASSLDRVNTGELFF
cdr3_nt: TGTGCCAGCAGTCTTGACAGGGTAAACACCGGGGAGCTGTTTTTT

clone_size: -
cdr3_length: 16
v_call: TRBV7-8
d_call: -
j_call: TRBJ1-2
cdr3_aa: CASSLVGGYHNYGYTF
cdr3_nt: TGTGCCAGCAGCTTAGTTGGAGGGTATCATAACTATGGCTACACCTTC

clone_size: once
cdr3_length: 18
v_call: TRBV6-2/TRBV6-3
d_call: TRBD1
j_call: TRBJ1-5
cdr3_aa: CASSLKGQGIGVGQPQHF
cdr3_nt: TGTGCCAGCAGCCTTAAGGGACAGGGGATCGGGGTAGGTCAGCCCCAGCATTTT

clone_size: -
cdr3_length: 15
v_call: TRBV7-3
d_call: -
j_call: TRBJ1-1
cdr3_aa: CASSLMARSNTEAFF
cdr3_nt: TGTGCCAGCAGCTTAATGGCCAGATCGAACACTGAAGCTTTCTTT

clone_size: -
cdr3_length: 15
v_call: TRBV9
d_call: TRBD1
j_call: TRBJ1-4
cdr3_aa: CASSTSDRENEKLFF
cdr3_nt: TGTGCCAGCAGTACCAGTGACAGGGAGAATGAAAAACTGTTTTTT

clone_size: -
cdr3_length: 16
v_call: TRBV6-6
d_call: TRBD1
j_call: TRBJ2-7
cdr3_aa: CASSYSTGAPSYEQYF
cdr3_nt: TGTGCCAGCAGTTACTCTACAGGGGCTCCCTCCTACGAGCAGTACTTC

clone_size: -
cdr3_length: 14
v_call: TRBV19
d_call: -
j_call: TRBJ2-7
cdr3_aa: CASSRSGKTYEQYF
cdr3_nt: TGTGCCAGTAGTAGAAGCGGAAAGACCTACGAGCAGTACTTC

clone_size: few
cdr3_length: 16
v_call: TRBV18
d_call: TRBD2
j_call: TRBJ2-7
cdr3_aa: CASSPSGRDKGSEQYF
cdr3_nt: TGTGCCAGCTCACCGTCCGGGAGGGACAAGGGCTCGGAGCAGTACTTC

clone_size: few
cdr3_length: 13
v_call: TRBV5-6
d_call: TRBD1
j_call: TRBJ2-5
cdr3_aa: CASSLTGLETQYF
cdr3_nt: TGTGCCAGCAGCCTGACAGGGCTTGAGACCCAGTACTTC

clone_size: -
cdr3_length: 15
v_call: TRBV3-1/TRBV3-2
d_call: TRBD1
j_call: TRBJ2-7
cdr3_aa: CASSQEGTGFDEQYF
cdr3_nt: TGTGCCAGCAGCCAAGAAGGGACAGGGTTCGACGAGCAGTACTTC

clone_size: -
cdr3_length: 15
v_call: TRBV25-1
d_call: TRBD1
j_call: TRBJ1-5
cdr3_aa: CASSPGQGPYQPQHF
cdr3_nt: TGTGCCAGCAGCCCGGGACAGGGGCCTTATCAGCCCCAGCATTTT

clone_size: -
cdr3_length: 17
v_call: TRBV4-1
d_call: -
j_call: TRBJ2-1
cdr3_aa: CASSQDTGTSQAGEQFF
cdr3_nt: TGCGCCAGCAGCCAAGACACCGGGACTTCGCAAGCTGGTGAGCAGTTCTTC

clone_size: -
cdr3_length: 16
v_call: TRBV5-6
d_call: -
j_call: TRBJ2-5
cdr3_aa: CASSLDGVAGKETQYF
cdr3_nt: TGTGCCAGCAGCTTGGACGGGGTAGCCGGAAAGGAGACCCAGTACTTC

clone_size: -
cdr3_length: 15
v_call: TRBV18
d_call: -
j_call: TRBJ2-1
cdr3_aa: CASSPRGVGTLEQFF
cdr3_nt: TGTGCCAGCTCACCACGGGGGGTCGGAACACTTGAGCAGTTCTTC

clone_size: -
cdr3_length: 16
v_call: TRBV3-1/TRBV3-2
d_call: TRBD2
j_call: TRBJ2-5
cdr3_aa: CASSQGLAGLGETQYF
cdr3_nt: TGTGCCAGCAGCCAAGGACTAGCGGGCCTAGGAGAGACCCAGTACTTC

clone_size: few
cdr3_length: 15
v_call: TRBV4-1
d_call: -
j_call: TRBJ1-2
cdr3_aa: CASSQAQGVNYGYTF
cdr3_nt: TGCGCCAGCAGCCAAGCGCAGGGCGTGAACTATGGCTACACCTTC

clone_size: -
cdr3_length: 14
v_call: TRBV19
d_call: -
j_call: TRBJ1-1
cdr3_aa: CASAPSAGQSEAFF
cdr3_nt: TGTGCCAGCGCACCGTCCGCCGGACAGAGTGAAGCTTTCTTT

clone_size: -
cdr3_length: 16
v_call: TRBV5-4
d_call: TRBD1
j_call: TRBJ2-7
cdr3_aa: CASSWRTGKGSGEQYF
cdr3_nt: TGTGCCAGCAGCTGGCGGACAGGGAAAGGGTCTGGCGAGCAGTACTTC

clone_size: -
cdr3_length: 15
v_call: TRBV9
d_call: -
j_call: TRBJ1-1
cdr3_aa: CASSLSGRVGTEAFF
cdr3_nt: TGTGCCAGCAGCCTTAGCGGCAGGGTGGGTACTGAAGCTTTCTTT

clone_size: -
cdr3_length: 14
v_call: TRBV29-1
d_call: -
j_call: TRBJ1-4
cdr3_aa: CSVEGRSDNEKLFF
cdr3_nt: TGCAGCGTTGAAGGGCGGTCGGATAATGAAAAACTGTTTTTT

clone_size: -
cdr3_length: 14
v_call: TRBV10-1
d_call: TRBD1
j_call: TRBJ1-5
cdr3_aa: CASPFTGGNQPQHF
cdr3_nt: TGCGCCAGCCCCTTTACAGGGGGCAATCAGCCCCAGCATTTT